The T cell receptor (beta chain) described here comes from a study of blood T cell repertoires in COVID-19. Across the study: Samples representing acute and convalescent COVID-19 were sourced from the United States, Italy and Spain.

Sequencing was performed with immunoSEQ multiplex PCR; in TCRdb, only in-frame clones are kept and a portion is missing. The sample yields about 240,000 clones, roughly four fifths seen once. Germline V CDR1 and CDR2: SGHTA, FQGNSA. The CDR3 has 12 amino acids. V was trimmed by 6 bases and J by 6 bases, leaving 10 bases between them. What was sequenced was peripheral blood. The chain has TRBV7-2 and TRBJ2-3; D remains ambiguous. This sequence originates from a woman of 80 years or more with acute or convalescent COVID-19. In nucleotides, the CDR3 is TGTGCCAGCAGTCAAGTAGAGGATACGCAGTATTTT. It translates to CASSQVEDTQYF. The entire variable domain, with the rest obtained from reference TRBV7-2 and TRBJ2-3, is as follows: GAGVSQSPSNKVTEKGKDVELRCDPISGHTALYWYRQSLGQGLEFLIYFQGNSAPDKSGLPSDRFSAERTGGSVSTLTIQRTQQEDSAVYLCASSQVEDTQYFGPGTRLTVL.